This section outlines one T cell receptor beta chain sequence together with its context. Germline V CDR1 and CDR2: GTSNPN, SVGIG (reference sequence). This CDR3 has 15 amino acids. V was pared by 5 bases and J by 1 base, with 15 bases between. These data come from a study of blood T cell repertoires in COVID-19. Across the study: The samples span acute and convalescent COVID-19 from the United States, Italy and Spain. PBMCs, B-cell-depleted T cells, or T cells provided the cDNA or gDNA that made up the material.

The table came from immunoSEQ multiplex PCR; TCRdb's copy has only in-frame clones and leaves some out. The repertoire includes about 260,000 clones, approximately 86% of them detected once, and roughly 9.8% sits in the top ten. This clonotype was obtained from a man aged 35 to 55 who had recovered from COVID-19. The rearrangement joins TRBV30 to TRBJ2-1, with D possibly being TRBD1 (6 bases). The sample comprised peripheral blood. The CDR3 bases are TGTGCCTGGTCGCCAGGGGATTTGTCCTACAATGAGCAGTTCTTC. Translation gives CAWSPGDLSYNEQFF.